Listed below are T cell receptor beta chains from one sample, sequenced in a study of radiotherapy plus CTLA-4 blockade in lung cancer. Method: immunoSEQ multiplex PCR; TCRdb's copy keeps in-frame clones and lacks some. The table has around 86,000 clones, over 80% seen once. Sequencing was performed on peripheral blood, taken from a patient treated with radiotherapy plus ipilimumab. All receptors come from a human donor with non-small cell lung cancer who had stable disease on radiotherapy plus ipilimumab. Both conserved end residues are part of each CDR3. A D gene is named only where the DNA matches it firmly. Only part of the rows carry a size: once, few, many, or a class if the clone is expanded.

clone_size: NA; j_call: TRBJ2-1; d_call: TRBD1; v_call: TRBV12-5; cdr3_nt: TGTGCTAGTGCCCCTGCTCGGGGACAGGCCTACAATGAGCAGTTCTTC; cdr3_aa: CASAPARGQAYNEQFF
clone_size: NA; j_call: TRBJ1-5; d_call: TRBD1; v_call: TRBV7-9; cdr3_nt: TGTGCCAGCAGCTTAGGGACAGGGCCCAATCAGCCCCAGCATTTT; cdr3_aa: CASSLGTGPNQPQHF
clone_size: NA; j_call: TRBJ1-2; d_call: NA; v_call: TRBV4-2; cdr3_nt: TGTGCCAGCAGCCAAGGGGGGATACAGGAAAGAGACACCTTC; cdr3_aa: CASSQGGIQERDTF
clone_size: NA; j_call: TRBJ1-1; d_call: TRBD1; v_call: TRBV6-5; cdr3_nt: TGTGCCAGCAGGAATGACAGGGTCACTTTTGAAGCTTTCTTT; cdr3_aa: CASRNDRVTFEAFF
clone_size: NA; j_call: TRBJ2-5; d_call: NA; v_call: TRBV5-4; cdr3_nt: TGTGCCAGCAGGTGGGGAGAGACCCAGTACTTC; cdr3_aa: CASRWGETQYF
clone_size: NA; j_call: TRBJ2-1; d_call: NA; v_call: TRBV5-4; cdr3_nt: TGTGCCAGCAGCTTGAGTAGGGCGGGAAATGAGCAGTTCTTC; cdr3_aa: CASSLSRAGNEQFF
clone_size: NA; j_call: TRBJ2-3; d_call: TRBD1; v_call: TRBV9; cdr3_nt: TGTGCCAGCAGCGCGTTACAGGGGACCCTCGGAGATACGCAGTATTTT; cdr3_aa: CASSALQGTLGDTQYF
clone_size: NA; j_call: TRBJ1-2; d_call: NA; v_call: TRBV21-1; cdr3_nt: TGTGCCAGCAGCAGGGGGGGGACCCTTAACTATGGCTACACCTTC; cdr3_aa: CASSRGGTLNYGYTF
clone_size: once; j_call: TRBJ2-3; d_call: NA; v_call: TRBV28; cdr3_nt: TGTGCCAGCAGTTTTAGCGCCCTTAGCACAGATACGCAGTATTTT; cdr3_aa: CASSFSALSTDTQYF
clone_size: NA; j_call: TRBJ2-4; d_call: NA; v_call: TRBV6-5; cdr3_nt: TGTGCCAGCAGTCAGTGGGACAACAAAAACATTCAGTACTTC; cdr3_aa: CASSQWDNKNIQYF
clone_size: NA; j_call: TRBJ2-5; d_call: TRBD2; v_call: TRBV9; cdr3_nt: TGTGCCAGCAGCCCAGGACTAGCGGGGGGCACCCGGGATACCCAGTACTTC; cdr3_aa: CASSPGLAGGTRDTQYF
clone_size: NA; j_call: TRBJ1-2; d_call: TRBD1; v_call: TRBV10-3; cdr3_nt: TGTGCCATCGGACAGGGGGCAAATGGCTACACCTTC; cdr3_aa: CAIGQGANGYTF
clone_size: once; j_call: TRBJ2-5; d_call: TRBD2; v_call: TRBV7-9; cdr3_nt: TGTGCCAGCGGTGGAACAGTACGACTAGCGGGAGGGCCGGGGGAGACCCAGTACTTC; cdr3_aa: CASGGTVRLAGGPGETQYF
clone_size: NA; j_call: TRBJ2-7; d_call: NA; v_call: TRBV2; cdr3_nt: TGTGCCAGCAGTGAATCGGGGACAACCTACGAGCAGTACTTC; cdr3_aa: CASSESGTTYEQYF
clone_size: NA; j_call: TRBJ2-7; d_call: TRBD2; v_call: TRBV6-8; cdr3_nt: TGTGCCAGCAGTTGGGAGGAAGGGGGACTAGCGGGCCCTGGGCAGTACTTC; cdr3_aa: CASSWEEGGLAGPGQYF
clone_size: NA; j_call: TRBJ2-3; d_call: NA; v_call: TRBV6-6; cdr3_nt: TGTGCCAGCAGGCCGGGACCGAGCACAGATACGCAGTATTTT; cdr3_aa: CASRPGPSTDTQYF
clone_size: NA; j_call: TRBJ1-1; d_call: NA; v_call: TRBV27; cdr3_nt: TGTGCCAGCAGTCTCCAGGGATTTGGGTACACTGAAGCTTTCTTT; cdr3_aa: CASSLQGFGYTEAFF
clone_size: NA; j_call: TRBJ1-3; d_call: NA; v_call: TRBV7-9; cdr3_nt: TGTGCCAGCAGCGCCGGGACAAGTGGAAACACCATATATTTT; cdr3_aa: CASSAGTSGNTIYF
clone_size: once; j_call: TRBJ2-4; d_call: TRBD2; v_call: TRBV9; cdr3_nt: TGTGCCAGCAGCCCTGGGGGGGTGGGCAAAAACATTCAGTACTTC; cdr3_aa: CASSPGGVGKNIQYF
clone_size: few; j_call: TRBJ2-7; d_call: NA; v_call: TRBV5-1; cdr3_nt: TGCGCCAGCAGCCCCCAGGGGTCCCGCGAGCAGTACTTC; cdr3_aa: CASSPQGSREQYF
clone_size: once; j_call: TRBJ2-5; d_call: TRBD2; v_call: TRBV27; cdr3_nt: TGTGCCAGCAGCCCTTACGGACTAGCGGGGGGAATTCAGGAGACCCAGTACTTC; cdr3_aa: CASSPYGLAGGIQETQYF
clone_size: NA; j_call: TRBJ1-1; d_call: NA; v_call: TRBV28; cdr3_nt: TGTGCCAGCAGTTTATCGGCCTCCCAGACTGAAGCTTTCTTT; cdr3_aa: CASSLSASQTEAFF